This T cell receptor beta chain was sequenced in a study of blood T cell repertoires in COVID-19 (dated by TCRdb to the early 2020s). Some background on the complete study: Samples covering the acute and convalescent phases of COVID-19 were provided by collaborators in the United States, Italy and Spain. Where HLA class I and class II types were available, the types were taken from metadata supplied by the sample provider, not from assay-based typing. The repertoires were made available in a free public database intended to serve as a resource for research on the immune response to SARS-CoV-2. Deeply sampled blood TCRbeta repertoires from subjects exposed to, actively infected with, or recovered from COVID-19 were included in the dataset. Samples came from the ongoing ImmuneRACE study (first 160 participants) plus 1,254 subjects from 6 global collaborators. A de-identified subject ID, COVID-19 status, age in years and sex were almost always included in the sample metadata. The material from the prospective study consisted of cDNA or gDNA derived from T cells, B-cell-depleted T cells, or PBMCs. Beyond this particular receptor, the publication reports: The amount of clinical and demographic metadata varied by source and participant and was provided uncurated.

TCRbeta CDR3 regions were amplified from genomic DNA using the immunoSEQ Assay, a bias-controlled multiplex PCR. Per the original workflow: Nucleated cell counts per sample were estimated from amplification of reference gene primers within the assay. To quantify the absolute abundance of each unique TCRbeta CDR3 rearrangement, sequence reads were collapsed and filtered. Productive Simpson clonality was computed per sample as the square root of Simpson's diversity index over productive rearrangements. The clones in this table, taken by TCRdb from immuneACCESS, are in-frame only. Not every clone is retained; where verified, under half of the shortfall comes from an unresolved V gene, and the cause of the rest is unknown. V, J and clone size were drawn from that table, and D and trimming were deduced from the DNA. The sample profile shows approximately 240,000 clones; approximately 84% of them were found once. Jointly, the top ten make up roughly 3% of the sample.

Samples from volunteer blood donors who had recovered from COVID-19 were contributed by a second Seattle source. Each collaborating institution followed its own protocols to collect whole blood in K2EDTA tubes. For TCRbeta analysis, collaborators shipped samples in one of three forms: frozen whole blood, isolated PBMCs, or DNA extracted from either of those sample types. Trimmed from V: 1 base; trimmed from J: 0 bases; junction bases lacking a gene match: 2. The CDR3, cysteine through phenylalanine, is 18 amino acids long. Kept here is only the CDR3 DNA, which spans 54 bases and is read in frame from base 1. CDR1 and CDR2 are read off the germline V gene (reference sequence) as MNHEY and SMNVEV. On this clone itself: Its antigen remains unidentified. No base quality information exists; no much larger clone differs at one position.

The rearranged segments are TRBV27 and TRBJ2-6, with 11 central nucleotides matching TRBD1. Sequencing used peripheral blood. The sequence came from a woman aged 30 to 39 who had recovered from COVID-19. In nucleotide form, the sequence is TGTGCCAGCAGTTTATGGGGACAGGGGGTCTCTGGGGCCAACGTCCTGACTTTC. Translated, it reads CASSLWGQGVSGANVLTF. With the rest looked up from the reference TRBV27 and TRBJ2-6 genes rather than sequenced, the full variable domain is EAQVTQNPRYLITVTGKKLTVTCSQNMNHEYMSWYRQDPGLGLRQIYYSMNVEVTDKGDVPEGYKVSRKEKRNFPLILESPSPNQTSLYFCASSLWGQGVSGANVLTFGAGSRLTVL.